The 23 T cell receptor beta chains reported below all come from one sample, sequenced in a study of cytomegalovirus exposure and HLA in healthy donors (dated by TCRdb to the late 2010s). The method behind the library was the immunoSEQ multiplex PCR assay. This is the immuneACCESS table as TCRdb keeps it, with only in-frame sequences that have V and J called. A part of the clones is gone; compared with another copy, unresolved V genes explain less than half, and the rest is unexplained. The sample contains approximately 76,000 clones, approximately 95% of them found a single time. The ten largest clones add up to roughly 2% of the sample. Sequencing was carried out using PBMCs. The receptors stem from a woman aged 18-29 years in good health and CMV-seronegative.

This chain links TRBV29-1 with TRBJ1-4; 12 bases agree with TRBD1. Losses at the gene ends were 7 bases for V and 5 bases for J; bases not matched to a gene: 8. CDR1 and CDR2 from the germline V gene are SQVTM and ANQGSEA. The CDR3 is 15 residues long. The CDR3 sequence is CSAAGQGAANEKLFF. DNA for the CDR3: TGCAGCGCCGCGGGACAGGGGGCCGCCAATGAAAAACTGTTTTTT.

The chain uses TRBV5-1 and TRBJ1-4, with TRBD1 identical over 7 bases. The CDR3 totals 14 residues. The germline V gene encodes CDR1 SGHRS and CDR2 YFSETQ. Trimming removed 5 bases from V and 4 bases from J; junction bases left unmatched: 5. The DNA of the CDR3 is TGCGCCAGCAGAAGGACAGGCGGTAATGAAAAACTGTTTTTT. It codes for CASRRTGGNEKLFF. The full variable domain, its missing parts supplied by reference TRBV5-1 and TRBJ1-4, is KAGVTQTPRYLIKTRGQQVTLSCSPISGHRSVSWYQQTPGQGLQFLFEYFSETQRNKGNFPGRFSGRQFSNSRSEMNVSTLELGDSALYLCASRRTGGNEKLFFGSGTQLSVL.

This clone was seen only once. V usage is TRBV10-2 and J usage is TRBJ2-1; TRBD2 aligns across 9 bases. The CDR3 covers 15 residues. Trimming took 8 bases from V and 2 from J; bases not matched to a gene: 7. Looked up from germline, CDR1 is WSHSY and CDR2 is SAAADI. CDR3 sequence: CASRISGSTYNEQFF. In DNA form, the CDR3 reads TGCGCCAGCCGAATTAGCGGGAGCACCTACAATGAGCAGTTCTTC.

The chain uses TRBV7-9 and TRBJ2-7, with unresolved D. This CDR3 is 12 amino acids long. Trimming cost V 2 bases and J 3 bases, with 5 bases left between them. Germline-derived CDR1 and CDR2 are SEHNR and FQNEAQ (reference sequence). This CDR3 is CASSLLLYEQYF. CDR3 sequence (DNA): TGTGCCAGCAGCTTACTCCTCTACGAGCAGTACTTC.

The gene calls are TRBV2 and TRBJ2-3, with TRBD1 as a possible D gene (6 bases). Germline loops: CDR1 SNHLY, CDR2 FYNNEI. This CDR3 has 17 residues. Trimming took 4 bases from V and 0 from J, leaving 17 bases between them. The CDR3 DNA follows: TGTGCCAGCAGTGCCCGCCCAGGGGCGGTTAGCACAGATACGCAGTATTTT. It encodes CASSARPGAVSTDTQYF.

To note about this clone: It is unclear where the CDR3 begins or ends on the DNA, so no DNA is shown, and the CDR3 is as TCRdb lists it. The chain links TRBV10-3 to TRBJ2-7; the D call TRBD2 from the table was never checked on the DNA. The CDR3 is made up of 15 amino acids, end residues included. Germline V gene lookup returns CDR1 ENHRY and CDR2 SYGVKD. The CDR3 reads CAISESIFASGSEYF.

V and J are TRBV7-9 and TRBJ2-3; weak D call: TRBD2 (6 bases). CDR1 and CDR2 from the germline V gene are SEHNR and FQNEAQ (reference sequence). The CDR3 sequence is 16 residues long. The V end was cut by 2 bases, the J end by 1 base, with 13 bases between. The CDR3 DNA is TGTGCCAGCAGCTTACTAGCGCCTTACCGCACAGATACGCAGTATTTT. It translates to CASSLLAPYRTDTQYF.

J is TRBJ2-1 and V is TRBV27, with D perhaps TRBD2 (6 bases). Trimming cost V 6 bases and J 5 bases, with 11 bases left between them. CDR3 length equals 13 residues. Germline V gene lookup returns CDR1 MNHEY and CDR2 SMNVEV (reference sequence). The CDR3 sequence: CASRPGTHNEQFF. DNA of the CDR3: TGTGCCAGCAGACCTGGGACTCACAATGAGCAGTTCTTC.

This sequence joins TRBV19 and TRBJ1-2; 12 bases agree with TRBD1. The CDR3 has 15 amino acids. CDR1 is LNHDA and CDR2 is SQIVND in the germline V gene (reference sequence). J lost 6 bases, V lost 4 bases, and 6 bases had no gene match. The CDR3 spells CASSRTGTGGNGYTF. In nucleotides, the CDR3 is TGTGCCAGTAGTAGGACCGGGACAGGGGGCAATGGCTACACCTTC. Variable domain in full (rest from reference TRBV19 and TRBJ1-2): DGGITQSPKYLFRKEGQNVTLSCEQNLNHDAMYWYRQDPGQGLRLIYYSQIVNDFQKGDIAEGYSVSREKKESFPLTVTSAQKNPTAFYLCASSRTGTGGNGYTFGSGTRLTVV.

V usage is TRBV5-4 and J usage is TRBJ2-1; perhaps TRBD2 as D (7 bases). The CDR3 is 14 amino acids. V was clipped by 5 bases and J by 5 bases, with 14 bases between them. Germline CDR1 reads SGHNT; CDR2 reads YYREEE (reference sequence). The CDR3 loop reads CASRAGRDNNEQFF. CDR3 sequence (DNA): TGTGCCAGCAGAGCGGGGCGGGACAACAATGAGCAGTTCTTC.

For the CDR3, the DNA is TGTGCCAGCAGCCTCATAGCGGGCCCCACCGGGGAGCTGTTTTTT. Its protein is CASSLIAGPTGELFF. The V gene is TRBV6-5, the J gene TRBJ2-2; 7 bases agree with TRBD2. Germline CDR1 and CDR2: MNHEY and SVGAGI. The CDR3 has 15 residues. J gave up 4 bases and V 6 bases, and 8 bases lay outside the gene matches.

The rearrangement uses TRBV6-1 and TRBJ2-1; TRBD2 might be the D (6 bases). Deletions cut 2 bases from V and 6 bases from J, with 20 bases between. The CDR3 loop spans 17 amino acids. The germline V gene has CDR1 MNHNS and CDR2 SASEGT. The chain's CDR3 is CASSERQGGIMGNEQFF. The DNA of the CDR3 is TGTGCCAGCAGTGAACGCCAGGGCGGGATAATGGGCAATGAGCAGTTCTTC.

The V gene is TRBV30, the J gene TRBJ2-5, with D maybe TRBD1 (6 bases). This CDR3 has 14 amino acids. The V and J ends lost 2 bases and 3 bases respectively, with 13 bases between them. Germline V gives CDR1 GTSNPN, CDR2 SVGIG (reference sequence). The CDR3 DNA follows: TGTGCCTGGAGTCCCGGACAGCAAAAAGAGACCCAGTACTTC. Translation: CAWSPGQQKETQYF.

The CDR3 nucleotides read TGTGCCATCAGGGGGGGGCCCACAGATACGCAGTATTTT. This gives the protein CAIRGGPTDTQYF. This chain connects TRBV10-3 to TRBJ2-3; tentative D call: TRBD2 (7 bases). Trimming removed 6 bases from V and 2 bases from J, with 9 bases in between. The CDR3 is 13 amino acids. Germline V gene sequence: CDR1 ENHRY, CDR2 SYGVKD.

V gene TRBV5-1 combines with J gene TRBJ2-1; 8 bases map to TRBD1. V shed 2 bases, J shed 6 bases, and the junction held 4 bases outside the gene matches. From germline, CDR1 is SGHRS and CDR2 YFSETQ. The CDR3 is 14 amino acids. The DNA of the CDR3 is TGCGCCAGCAGCTTACCGGGACAGGCCAATGAGCAGTTCTTC. This gives the protein CASSLPGQANEQFF.

The genes are TRBV7-9 and TRBJ1-2; 7 nucleotides align to TRBD1. Germline CDR1 is SEHNR and CDR2 is FQNEAQ (reference sequence). The CDR3 runs 16 residues. After removal of 3 bases from V and 3 bases from J, the junction contained 10 bases not matched to a gene. Here the CDR3 reads CASSFTGQWGDYGYTF. In DNA, the CDR3 is TGTGCCAGCAGCTTTACGGGACAGTGGGGGGACTATGGCTACACCTTC.

The chain combines TRBV4-2 with TRBJ2-7, with TRBD1 matching 7 bases. The V and J ends lost 3 bases and 1 base, in that order; junction bases with no gene match: 12. The CDR3 is 17 amino acids. Germline V gene lookup returns CDR1 LGHNA and CDR2 YNFKEQ. The CDR3 reads CASSQTQGRQLSYEQYF. The DNA of the CDR3 is TGTGCCAGCAGCCAGACACAGGGGAGACAACTTTCCTACGAGCAGTACTTC.

The rearrangement uses TRBV10-3 and TRBJ2-7; the match to TRBD2 covers 7 bases. Germline V gives CDR1 ENHRY, CDR2 SYGVKD. V trimming: 6 bases; J trimming: 3 bases; junction bases outside the gene matches: 5. This CDR3 spans 13 amino acids. This CDR3 is CAIRRTSLYEQYF. For the CDR3, the DNA is TGTGCCATCAGACGGACTAGTCTCTACGAGCAGTACTTC.

The chain combines TRBV6-5 with TRBJ1-2, with D possibly matching TRBD1 (5 bases). The ends were cut back, 0 bases at V and 4 bases at J, with 9 bases in the middle. Germline-derived CDR1 and CDR2 are MNHEY and SVGAGI. CDR3 length equals 14 residues. CDR3 nucleotide sequence: TGTGCCAGCAGTTACTCTCTCGACAGCTATGGCTACACCTTC. This sequence encodes CASSYSLDSYGYTF.

V gene TRBV28 combines with J gene TRBJ1-6, with 7 bases aligning to TRBD1. This CDR3 has 15 amino acids. Looked up from germline, CDR1 is MDHEN and CDR2 is SYDVKM. The V and J ends lost 2 bases and 3 bases, in that order; junction bases with no gene match: 1. As DNA, the CDR3 is TGTGCCAGCAGTTTACCAGGGGGCTATAATTCACCCCTCCACTTT. It is translated as CASSLPGGYNSPLHF.

The CDR3 is CASSDLFQQPQHF. The CDR3 DNA follows: TGTGCCAGCAGTGATCTGTTCCAGCAGCCCCAGCATTTT. J is TRBJ1-5 and V is TRBV2; D unclear. The germline V gene has CDR1 SNHLY and CDR2 FYNNEI. Between the trimmed V and J ends, which lost 3 bases and 7 bases, there was a span of 10 bases. This CDR3 is 13 amino acids long. The whole variable domain, remainder taken from reference TRBV2 and TRBJ1-5, is EPEVTQTPSHQVTQMGQEVILRCVPISNHLYFYWYRQILGQKVEFLVSFYNNEISEKSEIFDDQFSVERPDGSNFTLKIRSTKLEDSAMYFCASSDLFQQPQHFGDGTRLSIL.

Worth noting for this clone: At the DNA level, this CDR3 is encoded by other sequences in the same sample as well. CDR3 nucleotides: TGTGCCAGCAGTTTAAGTGGGAGTAGCACAGATACGCAGTATTTT. Encoded protein: CASSLSGSSTDTQYF. V is TRBV27 and J is TRBJ2-3, with D perhaps TRBD2 (5 bases). The CDR3 is made up of 15 amino acids. CDR1 and CDR2 from the germline V gene are MNHEY and SMNVEV (reference sequence). The V and J ends lost 2 bases and 0 bases respectively, with 9 bases between them.

Only one count was recorded for this clone. The chain employs TRBV6-5 and TRBJ1-1, with D tentatively TRBD1 (6 bases). In germline, CDR1 is MNHEY, CDR2 SVGAGI. V lost 0 bases to trimming and J lost 6 bases, with 11 bases between them. There are 14 residues in the CDR3. The CDR3 DNA reads as TGTGCCAGCAGTTACTCGGCAGGGGTGGCTGAAGCTTTCTTT. This gives the protein CASSYSAGVAEAFF.